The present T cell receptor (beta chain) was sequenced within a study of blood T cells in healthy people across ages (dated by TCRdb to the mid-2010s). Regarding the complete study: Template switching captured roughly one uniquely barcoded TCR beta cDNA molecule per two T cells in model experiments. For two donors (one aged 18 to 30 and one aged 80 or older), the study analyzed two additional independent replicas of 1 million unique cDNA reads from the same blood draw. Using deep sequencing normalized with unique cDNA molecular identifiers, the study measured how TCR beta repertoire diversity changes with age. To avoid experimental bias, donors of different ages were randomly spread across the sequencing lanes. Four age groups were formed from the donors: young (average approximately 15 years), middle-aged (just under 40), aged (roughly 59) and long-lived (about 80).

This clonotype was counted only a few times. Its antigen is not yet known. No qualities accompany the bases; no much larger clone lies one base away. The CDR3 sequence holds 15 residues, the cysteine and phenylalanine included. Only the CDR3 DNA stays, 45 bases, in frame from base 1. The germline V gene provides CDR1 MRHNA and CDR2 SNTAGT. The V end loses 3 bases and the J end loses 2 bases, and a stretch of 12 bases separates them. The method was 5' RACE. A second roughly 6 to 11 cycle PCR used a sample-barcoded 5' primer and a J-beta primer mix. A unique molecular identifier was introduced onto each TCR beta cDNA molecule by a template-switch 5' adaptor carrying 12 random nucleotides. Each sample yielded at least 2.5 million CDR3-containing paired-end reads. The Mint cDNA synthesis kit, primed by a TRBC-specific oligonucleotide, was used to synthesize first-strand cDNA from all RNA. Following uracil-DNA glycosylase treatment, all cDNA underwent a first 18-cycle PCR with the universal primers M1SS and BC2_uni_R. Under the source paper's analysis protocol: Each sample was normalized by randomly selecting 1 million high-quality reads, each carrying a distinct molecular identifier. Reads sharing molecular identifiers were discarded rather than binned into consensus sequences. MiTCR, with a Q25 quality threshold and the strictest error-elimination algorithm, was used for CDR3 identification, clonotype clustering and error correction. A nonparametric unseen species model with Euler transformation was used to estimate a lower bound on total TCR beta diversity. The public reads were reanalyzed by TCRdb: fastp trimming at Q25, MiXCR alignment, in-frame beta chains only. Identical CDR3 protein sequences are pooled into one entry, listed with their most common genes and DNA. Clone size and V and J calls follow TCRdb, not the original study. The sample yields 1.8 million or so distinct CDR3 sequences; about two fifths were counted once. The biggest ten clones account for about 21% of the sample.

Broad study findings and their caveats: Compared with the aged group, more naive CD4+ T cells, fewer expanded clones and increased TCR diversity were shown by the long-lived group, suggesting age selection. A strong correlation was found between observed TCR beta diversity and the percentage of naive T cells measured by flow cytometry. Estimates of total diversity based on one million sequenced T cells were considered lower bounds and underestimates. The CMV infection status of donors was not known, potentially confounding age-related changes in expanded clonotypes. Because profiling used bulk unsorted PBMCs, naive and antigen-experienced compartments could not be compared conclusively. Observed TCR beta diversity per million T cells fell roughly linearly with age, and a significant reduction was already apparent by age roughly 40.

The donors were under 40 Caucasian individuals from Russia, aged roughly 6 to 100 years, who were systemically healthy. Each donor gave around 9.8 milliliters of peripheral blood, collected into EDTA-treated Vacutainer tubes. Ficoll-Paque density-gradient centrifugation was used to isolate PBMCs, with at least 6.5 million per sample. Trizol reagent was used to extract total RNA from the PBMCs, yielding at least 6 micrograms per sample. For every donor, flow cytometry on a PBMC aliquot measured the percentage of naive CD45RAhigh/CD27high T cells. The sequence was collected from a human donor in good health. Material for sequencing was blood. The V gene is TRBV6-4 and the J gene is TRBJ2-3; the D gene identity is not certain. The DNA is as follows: TGTGCCAGCAGTGAAGAATGGGATTACACAGATACGCAGTATTTT. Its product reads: CASSEEWDYTDTQYF.